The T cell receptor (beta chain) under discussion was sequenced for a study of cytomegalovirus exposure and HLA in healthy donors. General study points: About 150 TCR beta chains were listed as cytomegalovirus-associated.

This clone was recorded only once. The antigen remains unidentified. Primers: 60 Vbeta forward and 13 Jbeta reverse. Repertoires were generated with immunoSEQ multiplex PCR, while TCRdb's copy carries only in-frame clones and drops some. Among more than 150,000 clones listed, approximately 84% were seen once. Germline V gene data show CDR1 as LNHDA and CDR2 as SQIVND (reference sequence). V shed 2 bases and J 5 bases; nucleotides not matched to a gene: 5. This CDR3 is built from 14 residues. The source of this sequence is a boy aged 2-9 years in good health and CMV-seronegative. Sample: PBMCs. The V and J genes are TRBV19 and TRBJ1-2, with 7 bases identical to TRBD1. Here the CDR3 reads CASSIRDRDYGYTF. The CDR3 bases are TGTGCCAGTAGTATACGAGACAGGGATTATGGCTACACCTTC.